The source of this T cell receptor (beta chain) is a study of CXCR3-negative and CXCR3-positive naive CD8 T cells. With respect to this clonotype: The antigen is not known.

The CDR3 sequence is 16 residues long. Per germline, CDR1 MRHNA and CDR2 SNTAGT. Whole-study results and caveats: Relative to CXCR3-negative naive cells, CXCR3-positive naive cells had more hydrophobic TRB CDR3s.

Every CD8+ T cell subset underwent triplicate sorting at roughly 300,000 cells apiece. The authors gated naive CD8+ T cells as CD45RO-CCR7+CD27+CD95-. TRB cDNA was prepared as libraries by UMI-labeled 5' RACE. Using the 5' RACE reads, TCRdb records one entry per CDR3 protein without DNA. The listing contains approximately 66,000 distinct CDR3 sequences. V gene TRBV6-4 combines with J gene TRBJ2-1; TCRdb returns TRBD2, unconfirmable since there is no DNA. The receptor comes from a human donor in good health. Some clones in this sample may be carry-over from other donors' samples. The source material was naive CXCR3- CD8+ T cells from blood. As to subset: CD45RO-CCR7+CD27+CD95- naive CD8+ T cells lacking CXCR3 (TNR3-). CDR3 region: CASSELAGAPSNEQFF.